The sequence of this TCR beta chain was determined in a study of shared clonotypes between healthy human individuals. The CDR3 is 15 amino acids. Trimming cost V 5 bases and J 2 bases, with 15 bases left between them. CDR1 and CDR2 from the germline V gene are SGHVS and FNYEAQ. In this sample, this clone turned up a few times. Its cognate antigen is unknown. Study conclusions and caveats: Memory subsets had estimated richness that was generally smaller than that of naive subsets. The represented genetic and exposure-history diversity was limited by the small number of donors.

Adult donors, all healthy and HIV-negative, had no recent acute infections or vaccinations. A deep-level run was used for the assay. The repertoire was sequenced with immunoSEQ multiplex PCR; TCRdb's copy has only in-frame clones and lacks some. The repertoire has about 980,000 clones, 60% to 85% of them found once; the top ten carry 1.5%. The TCR was taken from a man between 18 and 29 years old in good health. The sequenced sample consisted of memory CD4+ T cells sorted from blood. Subset defined: CD45RA-negative fraction. The chain joins TRBV7-6 to TRBJ2-5; tentatively, D is TRBD1 or TRBD2 (5 bases each). The CDR3 sequence is CASSPLMRGQETQYF. The CDR3 DNA sequence: TGTGCCAGCAGCCCCCTGATGAGGGGACAAGAGACCCAGTACTTC. The entire variable domain, with the rest obtained from reference TRBV7-6 and TRBJ2-5, is as follows: GAGVSQSPRYKVTKRGQDVALRCDPISGHVSLYWYRQALGQGPEFLTYFNYEAQQDKSGLPNDRFSAERPEGSISTLTIQRTEQRDSAMYRCASSPLMRGQETQYFGPGTRLLVL.